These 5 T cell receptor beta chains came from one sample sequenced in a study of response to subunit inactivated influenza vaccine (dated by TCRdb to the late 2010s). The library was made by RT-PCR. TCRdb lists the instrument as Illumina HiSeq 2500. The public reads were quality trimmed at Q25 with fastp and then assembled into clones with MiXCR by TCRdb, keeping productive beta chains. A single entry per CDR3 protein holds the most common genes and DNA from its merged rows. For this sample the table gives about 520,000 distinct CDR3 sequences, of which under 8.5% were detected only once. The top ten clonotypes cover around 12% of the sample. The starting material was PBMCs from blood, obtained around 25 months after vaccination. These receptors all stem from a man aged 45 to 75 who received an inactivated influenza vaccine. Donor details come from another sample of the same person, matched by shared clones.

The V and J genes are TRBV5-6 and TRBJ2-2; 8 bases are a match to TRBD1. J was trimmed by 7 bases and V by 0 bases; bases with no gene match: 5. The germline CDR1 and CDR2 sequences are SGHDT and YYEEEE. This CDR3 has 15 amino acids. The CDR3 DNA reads TGTGCCAGCAGCTTGGAGGACAGGGATGTCGGGGAGCTGTTTTTT. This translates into CASSLEDRDVGELFF.

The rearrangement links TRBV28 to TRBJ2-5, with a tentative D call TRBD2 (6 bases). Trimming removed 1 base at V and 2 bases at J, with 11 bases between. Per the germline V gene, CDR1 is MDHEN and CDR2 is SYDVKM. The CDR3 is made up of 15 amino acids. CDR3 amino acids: CASSLSGVGQETQYF. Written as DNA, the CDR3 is TGTGCCAGCAGTTTATCGGGAGTCGGGCAAGAGACCCAGTACTTC.

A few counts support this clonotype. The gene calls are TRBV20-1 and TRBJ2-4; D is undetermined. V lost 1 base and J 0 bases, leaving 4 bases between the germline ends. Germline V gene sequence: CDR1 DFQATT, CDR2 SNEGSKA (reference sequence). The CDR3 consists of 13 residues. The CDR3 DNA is TGCAGTGCTAGAGGGGGAGCCAAAAACATTCAGTACTTC. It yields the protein CSARGGAKNIQYF.

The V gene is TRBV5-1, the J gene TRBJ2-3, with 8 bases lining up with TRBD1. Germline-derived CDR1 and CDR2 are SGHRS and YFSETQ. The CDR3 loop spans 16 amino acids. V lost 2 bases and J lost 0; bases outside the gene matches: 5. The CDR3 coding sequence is TGCGCCAGCAGCTTAGGACAGGGTTGGAGCACAGATACGCAGTATTTT. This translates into CASSLGQGWSTDTQYF.

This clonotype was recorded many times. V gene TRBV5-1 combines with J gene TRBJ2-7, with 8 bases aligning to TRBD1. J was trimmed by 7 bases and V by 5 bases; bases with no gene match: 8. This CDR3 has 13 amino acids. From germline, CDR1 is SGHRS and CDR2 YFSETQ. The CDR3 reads CASRLQGEGEQYF. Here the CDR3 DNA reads TGCGCCAGCAGGTTACAGGGGGAAGGTGAGCAGTACTTC.